Presented here are 3 T cell receptor beta chains from one specimen sequenced in a study of CD8 T cells in Susac syndrome. After extraction with the RNeasy kit, 0.5 to 1 ug of the RNA was reverse transcribed using random hexamers. TCRdb reprocessed the immunoSEQ multiplex PCR reads with MiXCR, giving one entry per CDR3 protein. Of roughly 75,000 distinct CDR3 sequences in the sample, 85% to 95% were seen once. What was sequenced was CD4+ T cells from PBMCs. All receptors come from a human donor with Susac syndrome.

The rearrangement uses TRBV6-5 and TRBJ1-6; D might be TRBD1 (5 bases). Germline V gene data show CDR1 as MNHEY and CDR2 as SVGAGI. V was trimmed by 4 bases and J by 11 bases, leaving 18 bases between them. The CDR3 has 15 residues. This chain's CDR3 is CASSFGGTSKTPLHF. In DNA form, the CDR3 reads TGTGCCAGCAGTTTCGGTGGGACCTCTAAGACACCCCTCCACTTT.

The chain recombines TRBV6-2 or TRBV6-3 with TRBJ1-5; no definite D call. Between the trimmed V and J ends, which lost 6 bases and 5 bases, there was a span of 8 bases. This CDR3 region has 12 residues. Germline CDR1 reads MNHEY; CDR2 reads SVGEGT. The DNA of the CDR3 is TGTGCCAGCAGCCTCAAGGATCAGCCCCAGCATTTT. It encodes CASSLKDQPQHF.

V and J are TRBV5-1 and TRBJ2-3; 7 bases are a match to TRBD1. The junction had 9 bases not matched to a gene; V was cut back by 6 bases and J by 2 bases. The CDR3 length is 15 residues. The V gene's germline CDR1 is SGHRS and CDR2 YFSETQ. CDR3 nucleotide sequence: TGCGCCAGCAAAGCGACAGGGTATTTCACAGATACGCAGTATTTT. Amino acid sequence: CASKATGYFTDTQYF.